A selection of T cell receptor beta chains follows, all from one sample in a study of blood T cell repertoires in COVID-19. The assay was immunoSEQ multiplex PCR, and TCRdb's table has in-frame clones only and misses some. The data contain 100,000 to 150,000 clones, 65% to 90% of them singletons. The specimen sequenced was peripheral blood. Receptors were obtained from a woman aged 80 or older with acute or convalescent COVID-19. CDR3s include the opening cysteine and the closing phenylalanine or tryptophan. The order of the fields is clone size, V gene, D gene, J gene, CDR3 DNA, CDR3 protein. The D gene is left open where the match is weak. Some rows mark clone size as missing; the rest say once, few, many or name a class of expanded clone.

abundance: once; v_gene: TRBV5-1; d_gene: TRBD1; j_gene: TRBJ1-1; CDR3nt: TGCGCCAGCAGCTTGATCCCAGGGGGCACTGAAGCTTTCTTT; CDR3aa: CASSLIPGGTEAFF
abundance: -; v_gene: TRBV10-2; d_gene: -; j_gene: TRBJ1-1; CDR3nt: TGCGCCAGCAGTGTAATGAACACTGAAGCTTTCTTT; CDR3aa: CASSVMNTEAFF
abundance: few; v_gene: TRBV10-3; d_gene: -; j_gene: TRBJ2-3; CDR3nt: TGTGCCATCTCTGGCGGGATTTCTAGCACAGATACGCAGTATTTT; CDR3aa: CAISGGISSTDTQYF
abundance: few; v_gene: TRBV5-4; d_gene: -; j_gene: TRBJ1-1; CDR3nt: TGTGCCAGCAGCTCCGGGATAGGTAAGACTGAAGCTTTCTTT; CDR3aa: CASSSGIGKTEAFF
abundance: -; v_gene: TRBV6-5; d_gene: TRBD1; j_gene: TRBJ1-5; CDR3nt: TGTGCCAGCAGTTACGGCAGGGGGAAGCCCCAGCATTTT; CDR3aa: CASSYGRGKPQHF
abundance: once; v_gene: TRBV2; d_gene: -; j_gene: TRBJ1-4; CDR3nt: TGTGCCAGCAGGCGGGGGGAATTAGATGAAAAACTGTTTTTT; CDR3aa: CASRRGELDEKLFF
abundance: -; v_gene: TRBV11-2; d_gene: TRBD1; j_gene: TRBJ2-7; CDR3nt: TGTGCCAGCAGCTTCAACAGGGGAAGAAACTACGAGCAGTACTTC; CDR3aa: CASSFNRGRNYEQYF
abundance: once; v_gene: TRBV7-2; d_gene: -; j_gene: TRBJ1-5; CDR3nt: TGTGCCAGCAGCTCTACGTCGGGCAATCAGCCCCAGCATTTT; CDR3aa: CASSSTSGNQPQHF
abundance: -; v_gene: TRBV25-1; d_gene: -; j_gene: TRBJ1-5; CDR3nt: TGTGCCAGCAGTGAATTCGGGGGGGCAGAGCCCCAGCATTTT; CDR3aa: CASSEFGGAEPQHF
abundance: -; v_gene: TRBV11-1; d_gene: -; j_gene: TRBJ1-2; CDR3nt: TGTGCCAGCAGCCTCGACGGGTGGGGCTACACCTTC; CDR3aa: CASSLDGWGYTF
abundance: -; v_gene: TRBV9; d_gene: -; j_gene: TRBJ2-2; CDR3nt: TGTGCCAGCAGCGTACGGAACACCGGGGAGCTGTTTTTT; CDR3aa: CASSVRNTGELFF
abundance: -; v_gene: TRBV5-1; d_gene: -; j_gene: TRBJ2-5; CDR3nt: TGCGCCAGCAGCTCTGGAGGGACAGAAGAGACCCAGTACTTC; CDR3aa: CASSSGGTEETQYF
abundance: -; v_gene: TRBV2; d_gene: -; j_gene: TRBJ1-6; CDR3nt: TGTGCCAGTTACAATAATAATTCACCCCTCCACTTT; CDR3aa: CASYNNNSPLHF
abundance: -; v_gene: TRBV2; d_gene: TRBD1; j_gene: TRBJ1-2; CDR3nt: TGTGCCAGCATGTGGGACAGGGGCCTTAACTATGGCTACACCTTC; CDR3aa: CASMWDRGLNYGYTF
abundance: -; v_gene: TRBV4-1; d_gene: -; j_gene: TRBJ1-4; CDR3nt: TGCGCCAGCAGCCTAGGTACGGGGGGCAACGAAAAACTGTTTTTT; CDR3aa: CASSLGTGGNEKLFF
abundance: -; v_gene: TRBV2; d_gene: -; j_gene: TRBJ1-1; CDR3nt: TGTGCCAGCAGTGCACGCGGGGTTGGCACTGAAGCTTTCTTT; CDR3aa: CASSARGVGTEAFF
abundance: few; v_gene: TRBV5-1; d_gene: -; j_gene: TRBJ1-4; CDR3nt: TGCGCCAGCAGCTTTAGGGAGAGACGATCTGCAACTAATGAAAAACTGTTTTTT; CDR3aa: CASSFRERRSATNEKLFF
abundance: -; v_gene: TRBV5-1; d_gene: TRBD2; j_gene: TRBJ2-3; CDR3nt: TGCGCCAGCAGTGGGACTAGCGGGGGGTACACAGATACGCAGTATTTT; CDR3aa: CASSGTSGGYTDTQYF
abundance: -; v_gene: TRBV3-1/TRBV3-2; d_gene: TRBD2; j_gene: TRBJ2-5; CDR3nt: TGTGCCAGCAGCGGAGCTCTAGCGGGGGGGCGAGTACGAGAGACCCAGTACTTC; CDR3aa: CASSGALAGGRVRETQYF
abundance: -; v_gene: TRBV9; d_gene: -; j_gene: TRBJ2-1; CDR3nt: TGTGCCAGCAGCTCTCTCGGGGATATAAGAGAGCAGTTCTTC; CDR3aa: CASSSLGDIREQFF
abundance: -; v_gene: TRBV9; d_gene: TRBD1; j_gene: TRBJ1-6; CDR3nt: TGTGCCAGCAGCGCTGGACAGGGGGGTAATTCACCCCTCCACTTT; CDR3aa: CASSAGQGGNSPLHF
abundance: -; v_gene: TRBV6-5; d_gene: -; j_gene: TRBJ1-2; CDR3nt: TGTGCCAGCAGGCTCCAGGGGAGTGGCTACACCTTC; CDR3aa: CASRLQGSGYTF
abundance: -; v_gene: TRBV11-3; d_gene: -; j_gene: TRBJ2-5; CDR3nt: TGTGCCAGCAGCCCCAACCCCGGGACTCAAGAGACCCAGTACTTC; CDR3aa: CASSPNPGTQETQYF
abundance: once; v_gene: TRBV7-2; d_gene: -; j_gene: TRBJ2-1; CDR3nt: TGTGCCAGCAGCCTCAGACGGGGGGCTGGCTACAATGAGCAGTTCTTC; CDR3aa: CASSLRRGAGYNEQFF
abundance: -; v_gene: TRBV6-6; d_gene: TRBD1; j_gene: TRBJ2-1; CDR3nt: TGTGCCAGCAGCCCGGGACAGATCAATGAGCAGTTCTTC; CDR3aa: CASSPGQINEQFF
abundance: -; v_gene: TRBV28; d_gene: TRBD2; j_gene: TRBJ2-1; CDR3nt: TGTGCCAGCAGTATCAACCCTAGCGGAGAGACTGATGAGCAGTTCTTC; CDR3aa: CASSINPSGETDEQFF
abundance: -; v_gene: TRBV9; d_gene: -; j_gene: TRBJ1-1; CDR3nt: TGTGCCAGCAGCGTAGGGCGGGACGCGGGTGAAGCTTTCTTT; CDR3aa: CASSVGRDAGEAFF
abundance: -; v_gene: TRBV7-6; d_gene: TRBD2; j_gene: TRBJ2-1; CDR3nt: TGTGCCAGCAGCTTAGATGGGACTAGCGGGGGTTGGTCCTACAATGAGCAGTTCTTC; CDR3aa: CASSLDGTSGGWSYNEQFF
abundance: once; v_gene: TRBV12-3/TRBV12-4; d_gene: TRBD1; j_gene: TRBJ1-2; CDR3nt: TGTGCCAGCAGCCTCCGGGACAGGGGTGGCTACACCTTC; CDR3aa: CASSLRDRGGYTF
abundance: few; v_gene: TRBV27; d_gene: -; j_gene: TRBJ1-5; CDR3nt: TGTGCCAGCAGTGCCCGGGGGAATCAGCCCCAGCATTTT; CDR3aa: CASSARGNQPQHF
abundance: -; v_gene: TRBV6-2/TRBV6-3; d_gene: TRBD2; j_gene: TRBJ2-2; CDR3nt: TGTGCCAGCAGCAGCCTAGCGGGGGGGGACACCGGGGAGCTGTTTTTT; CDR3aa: CASSSLAGGDTGELFF
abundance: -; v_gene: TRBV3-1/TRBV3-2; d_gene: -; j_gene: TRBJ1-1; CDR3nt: TGTGCCAGCAGCCAAGATAACCGGGTTTTTCCTGAAGCTTTCTTT; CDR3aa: CASSQDNRVFPEAFF
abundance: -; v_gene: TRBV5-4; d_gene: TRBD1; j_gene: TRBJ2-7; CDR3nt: TGTGCCAGCAGCCCGGGACAGTTCTACGAGCAGTACTTC; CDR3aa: CASSPGQFYEQYF
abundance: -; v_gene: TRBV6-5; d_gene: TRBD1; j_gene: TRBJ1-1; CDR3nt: TGTGCCAGCAGTTCCAGACAGGGGGGGACTGAAGCTTTCTTT; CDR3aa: CASSSRQGGTEAFF
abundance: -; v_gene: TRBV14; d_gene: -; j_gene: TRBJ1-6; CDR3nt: TGTGCCAGCAGCCAAGTCGGGCGGGATTCACCCCTCCACTTT; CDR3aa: CASSQVGRDSPLHF
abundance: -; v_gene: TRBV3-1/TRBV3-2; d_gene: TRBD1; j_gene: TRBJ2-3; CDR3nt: TGTGCCAGCAGCCAAGTATCGTGGGACAGGGTGACTGGTGCTAACACAGATACGCAGTATTTT; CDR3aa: CASSQVSWDRVTGANTDTQYF
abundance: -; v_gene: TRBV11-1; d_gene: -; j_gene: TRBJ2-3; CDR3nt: TGTGCCACCGACAGCCGAGATACGCAGTATTTT; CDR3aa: CATDSRDTQYF
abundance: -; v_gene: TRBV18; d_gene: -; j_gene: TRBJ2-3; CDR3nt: TGTGCCAGCTCACCACTTGGTGGCCCAGATACGCAGTATTTT; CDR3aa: CASSPLGGPDTQYF
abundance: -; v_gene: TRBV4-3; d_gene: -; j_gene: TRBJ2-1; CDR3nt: TGCGCCAGCAGCTACAGCCCCAGGGGCGAACGGATCTTC; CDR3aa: CASSYSPRGERIF
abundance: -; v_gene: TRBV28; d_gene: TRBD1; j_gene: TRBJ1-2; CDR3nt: TGTGCCAGCAGTGATTACAGGGGTGGCTACACCTTC; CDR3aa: CASSDYRGGYTF
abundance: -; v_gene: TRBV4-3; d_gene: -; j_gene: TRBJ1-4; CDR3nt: TGCGCCAGCAGCCAATGGCTGCAGTCTAATGAAAAACTGTTTTTT; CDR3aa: CASSQWLQSNEKLFF
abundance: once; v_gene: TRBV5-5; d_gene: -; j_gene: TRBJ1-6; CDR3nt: TGTGCCAGCAGCTTGGCCGGGGGGTATAATTCACCCCTCCACTTT; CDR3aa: CASSLAGGYNSPLHF
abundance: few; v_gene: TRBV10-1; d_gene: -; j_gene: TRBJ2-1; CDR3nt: TGCGCCAGCAGTGAGGCCTCGGGAAGTGAGCAGTTCTTC; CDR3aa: CASSEASGSEQFF
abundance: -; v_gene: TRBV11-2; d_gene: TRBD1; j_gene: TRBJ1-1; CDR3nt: TGTGCCAGCAGCCGCGACAGGGACACTGAAGCTTTCTTT; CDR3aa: CASSRDRDTEAFF
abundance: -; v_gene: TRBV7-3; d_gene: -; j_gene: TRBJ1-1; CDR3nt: TGTGCCAGCAGCTTGGACAAGGGACACCCTGAAGCTTTCTTT; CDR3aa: CASSLDKGHPEAFF
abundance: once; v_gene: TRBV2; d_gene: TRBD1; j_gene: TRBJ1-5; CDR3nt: TGTGCCAGCAGTTGGACAGGGGAGGATCAGCCCCAGCATTTT; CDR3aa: CASSWTGEDQPQHF
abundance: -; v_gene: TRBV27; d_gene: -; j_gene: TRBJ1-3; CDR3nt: TGTGCCAGCAGTTTAAGTTACGGACAGACGTCCTCTGGAAACACCATATATTTT; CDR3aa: CASSLSYGQTSSGNTIYF
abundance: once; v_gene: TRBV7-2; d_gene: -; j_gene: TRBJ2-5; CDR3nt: TGTGCCAGCAGCACCCGGGCCCCAGCGGGAGAGACCCAGTACTTC; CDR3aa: CASSTRAPAGETQYF
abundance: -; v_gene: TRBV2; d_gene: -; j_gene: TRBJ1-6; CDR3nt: TGTGTCGGCAGGGGCCCGTCCTATAATTCACCCCTCCACTTT; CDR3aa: CVGRGPSYNSPLHF
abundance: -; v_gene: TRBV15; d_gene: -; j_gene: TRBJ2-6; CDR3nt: TGTGCCACCAGCTTAGGCGGGTATTCCGGCTCTGGGGCCAACGTCCTGACTTTC; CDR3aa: CATSLGGYSGSGANVLTF
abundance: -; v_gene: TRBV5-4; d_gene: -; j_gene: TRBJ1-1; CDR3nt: TGTGCCAGCAGCCCTGGGAGCGGCGGGGACACTGAAGCTTTCTTT; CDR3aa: CASSPGSGGDTEAFF
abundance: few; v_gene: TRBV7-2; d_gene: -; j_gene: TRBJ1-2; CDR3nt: TGTGCCAGCAGCACCTCGACGGGGGTAAACTATGGCTACACCTTC; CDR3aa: CASSTSTGVNYGYTF
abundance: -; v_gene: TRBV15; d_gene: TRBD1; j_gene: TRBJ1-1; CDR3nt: TGTGCCACCAGCTATGCAGGGGGCTACACTGAAGCTTTCTTT; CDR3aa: CATSYAGGYTEAFF
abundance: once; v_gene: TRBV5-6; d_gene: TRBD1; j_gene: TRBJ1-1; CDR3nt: TGTGCCAGCAGCTTTGGGACAGGGGTAACTGAAGCTTTCTTT; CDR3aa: CASSFGTGVTEAFF
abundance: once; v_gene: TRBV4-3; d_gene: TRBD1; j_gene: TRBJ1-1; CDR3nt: TGCGCCAGCAGCCAAGATGGGACAGGGGACACTGAAGCTTTCTTT; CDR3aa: CASSQDGTGDTEAFF